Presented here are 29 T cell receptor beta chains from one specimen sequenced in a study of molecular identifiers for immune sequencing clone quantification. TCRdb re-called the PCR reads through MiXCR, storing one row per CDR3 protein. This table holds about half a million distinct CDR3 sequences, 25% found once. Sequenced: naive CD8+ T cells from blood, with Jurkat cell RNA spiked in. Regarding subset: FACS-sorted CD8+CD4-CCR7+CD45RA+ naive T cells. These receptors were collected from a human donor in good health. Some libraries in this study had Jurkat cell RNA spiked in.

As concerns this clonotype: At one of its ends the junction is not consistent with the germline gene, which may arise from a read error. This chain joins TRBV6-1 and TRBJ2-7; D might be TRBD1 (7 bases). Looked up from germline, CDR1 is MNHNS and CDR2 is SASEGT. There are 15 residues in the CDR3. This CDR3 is CASTEGPGGTYAQYF. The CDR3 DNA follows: TGTGCCAGCACCGAAGGGCCAGGGGGGACCTACGCGCAGTACTTC.

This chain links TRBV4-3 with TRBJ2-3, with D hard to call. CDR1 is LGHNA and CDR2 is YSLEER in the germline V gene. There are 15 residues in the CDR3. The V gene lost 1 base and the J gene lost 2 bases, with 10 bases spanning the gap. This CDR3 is CASSQGLGSTDTQYF. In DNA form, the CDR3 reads TGCGCCAGCAGCCAAGGATTGGGGTCCACAGATACGCAGTATTTT.

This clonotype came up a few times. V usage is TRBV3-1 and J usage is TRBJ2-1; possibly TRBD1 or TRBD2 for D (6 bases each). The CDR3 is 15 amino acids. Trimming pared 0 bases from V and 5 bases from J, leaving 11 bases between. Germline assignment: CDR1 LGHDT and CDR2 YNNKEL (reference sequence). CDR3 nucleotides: TGTGCCAGCAGCCAAGATGCGGGACAAAACAATGAGCAGTTCTTC. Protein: CASSQDAGQNNEQFF.

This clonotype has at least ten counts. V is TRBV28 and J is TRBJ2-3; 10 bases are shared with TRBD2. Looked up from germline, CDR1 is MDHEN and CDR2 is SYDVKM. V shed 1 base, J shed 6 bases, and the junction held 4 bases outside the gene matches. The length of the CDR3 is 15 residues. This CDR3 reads CASSLSLAGADTQYF. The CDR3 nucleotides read TGTGCCAGCAGTTTATCGCTAGCGGGAGCGGATACGCAGTATTTT. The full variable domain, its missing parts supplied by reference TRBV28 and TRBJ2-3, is DVKVTQSSRYLVKRTGEKVFLECVQDMDHENMFWYRQDPGLGLRLIYFSYDVKMKEKGDIPEGYSVSREKKERFSLILESASTNQTSMYLCASSLSLAGADTQYFGPGTRLTVL.

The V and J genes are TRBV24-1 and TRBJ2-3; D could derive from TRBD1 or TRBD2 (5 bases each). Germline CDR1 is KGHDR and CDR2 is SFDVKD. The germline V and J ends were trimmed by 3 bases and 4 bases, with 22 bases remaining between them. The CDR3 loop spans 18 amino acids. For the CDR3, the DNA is TGTGCCACCAGTGATAACGGGGCCAAGGGCGAGAGGTCAGATACGCAGTATTTT. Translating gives CATSDNGAKGERSDTQYF.

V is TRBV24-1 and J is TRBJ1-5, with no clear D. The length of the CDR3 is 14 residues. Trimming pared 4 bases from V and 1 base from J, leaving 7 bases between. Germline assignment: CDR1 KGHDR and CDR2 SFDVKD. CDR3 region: CATSDTESNQPQHF. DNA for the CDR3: TGTGCCACCAGTGACACCGAAAGCAATCAGCCCCAGCATTTT.

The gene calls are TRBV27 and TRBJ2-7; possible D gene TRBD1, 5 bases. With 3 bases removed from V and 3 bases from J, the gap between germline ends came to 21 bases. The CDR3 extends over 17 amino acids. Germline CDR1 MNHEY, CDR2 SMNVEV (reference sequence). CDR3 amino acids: CASSFLPTPSTGYEQYF. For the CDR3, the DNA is TGTGCCAGCAGTTTCCTCCCGACACCCAGTACAGGCTACGAGCAGTACTTC.

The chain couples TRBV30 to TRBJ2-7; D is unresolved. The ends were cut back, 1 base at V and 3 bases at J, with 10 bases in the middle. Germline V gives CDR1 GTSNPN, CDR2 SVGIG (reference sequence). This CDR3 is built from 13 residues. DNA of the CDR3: TGTGCCTGGAGTGCCTCGTTTAACTACGAGCAGTACTTC. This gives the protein CAWSASFNYEQYF.

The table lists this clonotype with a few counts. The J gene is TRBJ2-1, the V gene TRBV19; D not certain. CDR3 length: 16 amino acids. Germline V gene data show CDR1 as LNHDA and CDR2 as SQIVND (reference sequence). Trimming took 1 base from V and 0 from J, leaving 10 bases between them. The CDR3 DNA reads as TGTGCCAGTAGTATAGTTGGCGGTTACTCCTACAATGAGCAGTTCTTC. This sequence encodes CASSIVGGYSYNEQFF.

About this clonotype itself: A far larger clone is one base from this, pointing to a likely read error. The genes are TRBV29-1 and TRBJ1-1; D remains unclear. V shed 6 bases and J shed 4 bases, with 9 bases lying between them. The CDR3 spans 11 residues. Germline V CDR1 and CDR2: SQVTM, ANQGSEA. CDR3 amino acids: CSVSRSTEAFF. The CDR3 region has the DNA TGCAGCGTGAGCAGGAGCACTGAAGCTTTCTTT.

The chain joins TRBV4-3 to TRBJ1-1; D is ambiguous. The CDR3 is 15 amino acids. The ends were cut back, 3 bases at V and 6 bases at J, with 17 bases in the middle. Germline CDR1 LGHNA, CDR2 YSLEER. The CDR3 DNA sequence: TGCGCCAGCAGCCATGATGGTTCGGGCTTGGCTGAAGCTTTCTTT. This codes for CASSHDGSGLAEAFF.

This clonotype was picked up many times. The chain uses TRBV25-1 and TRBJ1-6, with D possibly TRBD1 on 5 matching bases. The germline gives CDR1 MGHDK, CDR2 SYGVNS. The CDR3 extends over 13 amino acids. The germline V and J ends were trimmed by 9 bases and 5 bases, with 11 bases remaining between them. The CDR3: CASVGHNNSPLHF. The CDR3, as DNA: TGTGCCAGTGTTGGACACAATAATTCACCCCTCCACTTT. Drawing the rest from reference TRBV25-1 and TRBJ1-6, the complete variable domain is EADIYQTPRYLVIGTGKKITLECSQTMGHDKMYWYQQDPGMELHLIHYSYGVNSTEKGDLSSESTVSRIRTEHFPLTLESARPSHTSQYLCASVGHNNSPLHFGNGTRLTVT.

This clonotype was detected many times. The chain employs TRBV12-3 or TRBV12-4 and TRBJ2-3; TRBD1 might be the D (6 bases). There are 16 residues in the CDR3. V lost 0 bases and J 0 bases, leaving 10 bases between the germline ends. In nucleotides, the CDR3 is TGTGCCAGCAGTTTAGCGTTCCAGGGGAGCACAGATACGCAGTATTTT. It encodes CASSLAFQGSTDTQYF.

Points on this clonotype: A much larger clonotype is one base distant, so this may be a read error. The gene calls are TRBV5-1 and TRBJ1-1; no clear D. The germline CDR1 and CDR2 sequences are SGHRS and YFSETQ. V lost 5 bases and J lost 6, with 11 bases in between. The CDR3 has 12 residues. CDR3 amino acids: CASRVSSAEAFF. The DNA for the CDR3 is TGCGCCAGCAGGGTCAGCTCCGCTGAAGCTTTCTTT.

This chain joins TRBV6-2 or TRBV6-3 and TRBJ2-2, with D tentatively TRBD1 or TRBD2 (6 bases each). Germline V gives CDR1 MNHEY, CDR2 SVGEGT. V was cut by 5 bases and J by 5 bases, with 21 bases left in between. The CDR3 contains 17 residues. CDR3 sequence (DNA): TGTGCCAGCAGTCAACGGAACAGGGAGGTATGGACCGGGGAGCTGTTTTTT. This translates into CASSQRNREVWTGELFF.

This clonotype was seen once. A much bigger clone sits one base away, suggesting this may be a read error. The CDR3 nucleotides are TGTGCCAGTAGTCCCCAGGTTCGGTACTATGGCTACCCCTTC. It is translated as CASSPQVRYYGYPF. The V and J genes are TRBV19 and TRBJ1-2; D is unclear. This CDR3 is 14 amino acids long. CDR1 is LNHDA, CDR2 SQIVND, per germline (reference sequence).

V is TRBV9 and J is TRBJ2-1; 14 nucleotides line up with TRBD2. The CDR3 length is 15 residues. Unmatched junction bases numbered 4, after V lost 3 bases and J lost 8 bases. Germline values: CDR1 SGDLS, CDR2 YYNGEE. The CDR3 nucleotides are TGTGCCAGCAGCGGACTAGCGGGGGGGCCCTATGAGCAGTTCTTC. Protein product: CASSGLAGGPYEQFF.

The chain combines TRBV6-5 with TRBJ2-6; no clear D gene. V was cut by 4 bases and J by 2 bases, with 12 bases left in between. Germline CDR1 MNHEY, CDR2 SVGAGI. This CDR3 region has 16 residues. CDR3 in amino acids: CASSFIDNTGANVLTF. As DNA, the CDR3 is TGTGCCAGCAGTTTCATTGACAACACTGGGGCCAACGTCCTGACTTTC.

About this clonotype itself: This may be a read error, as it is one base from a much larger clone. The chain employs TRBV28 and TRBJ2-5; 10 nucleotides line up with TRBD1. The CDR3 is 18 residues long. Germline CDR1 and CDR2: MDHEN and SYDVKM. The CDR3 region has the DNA TGTGCCAGCCCCAAGGTCTCTCCGGGACAGGGGAGGCAAGACACCCAGTACTTC. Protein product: CASPKVSPGQGRQDTQYF.

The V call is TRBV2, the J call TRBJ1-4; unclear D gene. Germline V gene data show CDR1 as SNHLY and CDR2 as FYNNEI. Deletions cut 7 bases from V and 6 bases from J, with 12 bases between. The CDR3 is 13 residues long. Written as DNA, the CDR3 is TGTGCCAGCATAGAGCCTCCCGATGAAAAACTGTTTTTT. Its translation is CASIEPPDEKLFF.

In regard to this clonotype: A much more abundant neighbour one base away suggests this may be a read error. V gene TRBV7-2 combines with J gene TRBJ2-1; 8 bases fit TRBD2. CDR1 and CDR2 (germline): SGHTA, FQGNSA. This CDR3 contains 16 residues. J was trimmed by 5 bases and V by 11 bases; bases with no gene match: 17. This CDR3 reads CARKSSGTSVNNEQFF. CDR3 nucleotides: TGTGCCCGCAAATCTTCCGGGACTAGTGTTAACAATGAGCAGTTCTTC.

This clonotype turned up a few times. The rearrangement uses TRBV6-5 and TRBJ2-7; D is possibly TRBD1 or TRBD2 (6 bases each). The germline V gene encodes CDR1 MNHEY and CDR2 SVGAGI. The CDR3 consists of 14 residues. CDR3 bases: TGTGCTGTTTCTAGGGGGGCGAGCTCCTACGAGCAGTACTTC. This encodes CAVSRGASSYEQYF.

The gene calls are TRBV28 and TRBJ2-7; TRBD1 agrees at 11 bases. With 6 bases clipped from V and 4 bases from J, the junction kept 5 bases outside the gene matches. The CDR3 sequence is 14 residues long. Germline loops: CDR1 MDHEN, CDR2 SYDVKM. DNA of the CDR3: TGTGCCAGCAGGACGGGACAGGGGGTTTACGAGCAGTACTTC. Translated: CASRTGQGVYEQYF.

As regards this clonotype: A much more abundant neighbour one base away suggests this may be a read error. CDR3: CSVITGGSPYEQYF. The CDR3 nucleotides read TGCAGCGTTATCACCGGGGGGAGTCCCTACGAGCAGTACTTC. The rearrangement links TRBV29-1 to TRBJ2-7; 7 positions agree with TRBD2. Germline V gene lookup returns CDR1 SQVTM and CDR2 ANQGSEA. The CDR3 consists of 14 residues. V trimming: 5 bases; J trimming: 2 bases; junction bases outside the gene matches: 9.

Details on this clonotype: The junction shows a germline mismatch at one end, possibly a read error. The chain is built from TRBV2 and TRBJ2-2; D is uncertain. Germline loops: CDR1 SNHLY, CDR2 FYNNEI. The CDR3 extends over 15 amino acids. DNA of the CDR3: TGTGCCAGCAATGATACCCAGGAGAACACCGGAGAGCTGTTTTTT. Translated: CASNDTQENTGELFF.

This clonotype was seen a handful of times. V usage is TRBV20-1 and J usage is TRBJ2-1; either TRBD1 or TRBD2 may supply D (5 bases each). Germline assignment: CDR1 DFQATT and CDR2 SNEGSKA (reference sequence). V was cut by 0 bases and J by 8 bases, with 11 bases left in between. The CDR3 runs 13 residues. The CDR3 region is CSARDILGDEQFF. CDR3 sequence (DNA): TGCAGTGCTAGAGACATACTGGGGGATGAGCAGTTCTTC.

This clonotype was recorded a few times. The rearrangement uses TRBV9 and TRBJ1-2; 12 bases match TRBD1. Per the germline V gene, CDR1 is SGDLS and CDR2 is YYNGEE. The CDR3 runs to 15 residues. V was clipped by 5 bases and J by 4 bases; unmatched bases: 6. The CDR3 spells CASSPGTGGSYGYTF. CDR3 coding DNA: TGTGCCAGCAGTCCCGGGACAGGGGGCAGCTATGGCTACACCTTC. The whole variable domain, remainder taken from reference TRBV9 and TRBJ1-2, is DSGVTQTPKHLITATGQRVTLRCSPRSGDLSVYWYQQSLDQGLQFLIQYYNGEERAKGNILERFSAQQFPDLHSELNLSSLELGDSALYFCASSPGTGGSYGYTFGSGTRLTVV.

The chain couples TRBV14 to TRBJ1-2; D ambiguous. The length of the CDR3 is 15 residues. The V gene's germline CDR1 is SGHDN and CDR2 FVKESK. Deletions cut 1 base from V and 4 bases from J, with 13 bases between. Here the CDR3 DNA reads TGTGCCAGCAGCCAAGGGAGCAGAGGCAGCTATGGCTACACCTTC. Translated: CASSQGSRGSYGYTF. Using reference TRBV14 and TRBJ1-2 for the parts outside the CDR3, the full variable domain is EAGVTQFPSHSVIEKGQTVTLRCDPISGHDNLYWYRRVMGKEIKFLLHFVKESKQDESGMPNNRFLAERTGGTYSTLKVQPAELEDSGVYFCASSQGSRGSYGYTFGSGTRLTVV.

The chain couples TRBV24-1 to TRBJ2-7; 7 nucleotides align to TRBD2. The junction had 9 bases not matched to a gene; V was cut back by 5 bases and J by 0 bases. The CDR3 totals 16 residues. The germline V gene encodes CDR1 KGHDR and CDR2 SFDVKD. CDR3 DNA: TGTGCCACCAGTGGTGATATGACTAGCCGCTCCTACGAGCAGTACTTC. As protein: CATSGDMTSRSYEQYF.